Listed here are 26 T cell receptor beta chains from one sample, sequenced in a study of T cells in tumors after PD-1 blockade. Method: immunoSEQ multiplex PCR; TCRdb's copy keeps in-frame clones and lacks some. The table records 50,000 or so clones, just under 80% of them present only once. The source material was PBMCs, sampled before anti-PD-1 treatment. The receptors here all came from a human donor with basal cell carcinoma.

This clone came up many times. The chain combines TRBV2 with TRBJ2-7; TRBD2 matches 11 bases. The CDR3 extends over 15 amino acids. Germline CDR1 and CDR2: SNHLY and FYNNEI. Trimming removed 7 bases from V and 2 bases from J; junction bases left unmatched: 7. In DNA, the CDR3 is TGTGCCAGCACTAGCGGGGGGACTCTAACCTACGAGCAGTACTTC. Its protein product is CASTSGGTLTYEQYF.

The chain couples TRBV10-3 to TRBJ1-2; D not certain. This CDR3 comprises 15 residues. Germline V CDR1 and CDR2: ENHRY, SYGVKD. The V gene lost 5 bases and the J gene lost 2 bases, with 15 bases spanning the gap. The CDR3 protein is CAISQGPLENYGYTF. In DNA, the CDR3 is TGTGCCATCAGTCAAGGGCCTCTAGAGAACTATGGCTACACCTTC.

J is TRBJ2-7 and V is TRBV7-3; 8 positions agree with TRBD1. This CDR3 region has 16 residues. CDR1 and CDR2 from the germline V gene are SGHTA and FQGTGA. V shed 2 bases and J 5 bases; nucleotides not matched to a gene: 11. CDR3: CASSLYGQGYDNEQYF. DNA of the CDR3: TGTGCCAGCAGCTTATACGGACAGGGCTACGACAACGAGCAGTACTTC.

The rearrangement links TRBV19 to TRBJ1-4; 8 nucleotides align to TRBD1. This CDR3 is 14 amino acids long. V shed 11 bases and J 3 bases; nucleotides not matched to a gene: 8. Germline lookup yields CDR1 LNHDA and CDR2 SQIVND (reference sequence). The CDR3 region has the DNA TGTGCCGCGAACGACAGGGGATCTAATGAAAAACTGTTTTTT. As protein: CAANDRGSNEKLFF.

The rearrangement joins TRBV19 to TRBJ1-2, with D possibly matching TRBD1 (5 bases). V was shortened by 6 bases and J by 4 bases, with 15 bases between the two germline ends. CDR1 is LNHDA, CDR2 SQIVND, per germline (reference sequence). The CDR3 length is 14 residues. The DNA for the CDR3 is TGTGCCAGTAGCCTCAACCAGGGTACCTATGGCTACACCTTC. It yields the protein CASSLNQGTYGYTF. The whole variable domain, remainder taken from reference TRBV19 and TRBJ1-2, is DGGITQSPKYLFRKEGQNVTLSCEQNLNHDAMYWYRQDPGQGLRLIYYSQIVNDFQKGDIAEGYSVSREKKESFPLTVTSAQKNPTAFYLCASSLNQGTYGYTFGSGTRLTVV.

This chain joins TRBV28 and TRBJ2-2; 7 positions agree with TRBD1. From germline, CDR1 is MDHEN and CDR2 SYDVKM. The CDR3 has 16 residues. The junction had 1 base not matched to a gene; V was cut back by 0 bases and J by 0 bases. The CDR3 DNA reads TGTGCCAGCAGTTTATGGCAGGGGGCGAACACCGGGGAGCTGTTTTTT. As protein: CASSLWQGANTGELFF.

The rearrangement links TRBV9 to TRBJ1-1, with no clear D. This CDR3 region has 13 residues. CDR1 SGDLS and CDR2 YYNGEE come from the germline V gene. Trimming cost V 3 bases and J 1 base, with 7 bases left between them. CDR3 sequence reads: CASSAMGNTEAFF. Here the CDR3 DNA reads TGTGCCAGCAGCGCCATGGGGAACACTGAAGCTTTCTTT.

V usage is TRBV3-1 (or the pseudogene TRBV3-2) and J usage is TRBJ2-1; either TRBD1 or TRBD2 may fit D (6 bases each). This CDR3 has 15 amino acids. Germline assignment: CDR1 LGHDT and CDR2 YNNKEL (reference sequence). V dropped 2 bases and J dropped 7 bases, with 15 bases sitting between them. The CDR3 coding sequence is TGTGCCAGCAGCCAACGGAGGGGGAGTGGAAATGAGCAGTTCTTC. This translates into CASSQRRGSGNEQFF.

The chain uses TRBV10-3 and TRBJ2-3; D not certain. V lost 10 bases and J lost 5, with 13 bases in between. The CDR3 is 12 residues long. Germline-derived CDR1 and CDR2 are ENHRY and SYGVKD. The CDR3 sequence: CATRKLEDTQYF. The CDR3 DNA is TGTGCCACCCGGAAGCTGGAAGATACGCAGTATTTT.

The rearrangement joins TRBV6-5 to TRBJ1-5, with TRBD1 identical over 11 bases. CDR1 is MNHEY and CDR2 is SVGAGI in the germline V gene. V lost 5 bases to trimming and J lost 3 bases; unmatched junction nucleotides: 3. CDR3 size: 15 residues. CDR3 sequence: CASSQDRGPNQPQHF. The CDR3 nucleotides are TGTGCCAGCAGTCAGGACAGGGGGCCCAATCAGCCCCAGCATTTT.

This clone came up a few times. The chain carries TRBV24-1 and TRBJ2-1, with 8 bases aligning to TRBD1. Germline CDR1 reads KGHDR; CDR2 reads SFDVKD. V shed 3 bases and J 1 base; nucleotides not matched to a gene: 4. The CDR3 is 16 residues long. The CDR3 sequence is CATSDPTGESYNEQFF. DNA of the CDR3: TGTGCCACCAGTGATCCGACAGGGGAGTCCTACAATGAGCAGTTCTTC.

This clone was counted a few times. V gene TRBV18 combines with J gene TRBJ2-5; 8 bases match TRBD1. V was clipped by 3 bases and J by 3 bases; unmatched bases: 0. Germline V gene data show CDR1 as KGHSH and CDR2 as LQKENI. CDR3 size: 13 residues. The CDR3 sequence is CASSPDREETQYF. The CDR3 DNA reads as TGTGCCAGCTCACCGGACAGGGAAGAGACCCAGTACTTC.

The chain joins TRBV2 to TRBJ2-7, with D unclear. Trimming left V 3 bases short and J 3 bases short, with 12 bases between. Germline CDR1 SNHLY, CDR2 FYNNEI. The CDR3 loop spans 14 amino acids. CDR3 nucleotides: TGTGCCAGCAGTGATCGGCACGAGCTCTACGAGCAGTACTTC. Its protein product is CASSDRHELYEQYF.

Here the CDR3 reads CASSYSIAREAFF. The DNA for the CDR3 is TGTGCCAGCAGTTACTCGATCGCCAGGGAGGCTTTCTTT. The J gene is TRBJ1-1, the V gene TRBV6-5; D is perhaps TRBD1 (5 bases). The germline V and J ends were trimmed by 0 bases and 11 bases, with 13 bases remaining between them. The germline V gene has CDR1 MNHEY and CDR2 SVGAGI. The CDR3 has 13 amino acids.

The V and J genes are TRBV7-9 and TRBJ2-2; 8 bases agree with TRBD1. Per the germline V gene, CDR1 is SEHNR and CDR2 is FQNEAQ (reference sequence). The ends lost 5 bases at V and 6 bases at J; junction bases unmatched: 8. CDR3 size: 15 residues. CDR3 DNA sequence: TGTGCCAGCAGCCCAGGGGGCAGGGAGGCCGGGGAGCTGTTTTTT. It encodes CASSPGGREAGELFF.

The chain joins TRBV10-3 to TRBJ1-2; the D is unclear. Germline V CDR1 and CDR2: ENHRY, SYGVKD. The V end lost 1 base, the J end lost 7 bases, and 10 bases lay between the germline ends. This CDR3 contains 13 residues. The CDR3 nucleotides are TGTGCCATCAGTGAGTTAGGGTATACTGGCTACACCTTC. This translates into CAISELGYTGYTF.

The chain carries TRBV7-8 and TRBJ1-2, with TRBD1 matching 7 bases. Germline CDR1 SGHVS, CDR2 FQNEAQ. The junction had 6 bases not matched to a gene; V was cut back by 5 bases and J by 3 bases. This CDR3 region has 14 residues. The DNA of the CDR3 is TGTGCCAGCAGCCTGTCCGGGACAGACTATGGCTACACCTTC. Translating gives CASSLSGTDYGYTF.

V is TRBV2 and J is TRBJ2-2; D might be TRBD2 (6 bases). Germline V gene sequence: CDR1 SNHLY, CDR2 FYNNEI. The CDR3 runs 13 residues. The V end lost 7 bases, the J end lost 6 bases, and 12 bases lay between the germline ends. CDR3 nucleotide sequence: TGTGCCAGCAAACGGGAGAGAGCCGGGGAGCTGTTTTTT. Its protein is CASKRERAGELFF. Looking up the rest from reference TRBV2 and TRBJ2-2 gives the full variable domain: EPEVTQTPSHQVTQMGQEVILRCVPISNHLYFYWYRQILGQKVEFLVSFYNNEISEKSEIFDDQFSVERPDGSNFTLKIRSTKLEDSAMYFCASKRERAGELFFGEGSRLTVL.

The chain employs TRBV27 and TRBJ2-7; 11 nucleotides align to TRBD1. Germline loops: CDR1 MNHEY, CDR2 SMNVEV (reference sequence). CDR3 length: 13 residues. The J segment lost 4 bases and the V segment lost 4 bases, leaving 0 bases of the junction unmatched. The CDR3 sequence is CASSWDRGYEQYF. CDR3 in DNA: TGTGCCAGCAGTTGGGACAGGGGGTACGAGCAGTACTTC.

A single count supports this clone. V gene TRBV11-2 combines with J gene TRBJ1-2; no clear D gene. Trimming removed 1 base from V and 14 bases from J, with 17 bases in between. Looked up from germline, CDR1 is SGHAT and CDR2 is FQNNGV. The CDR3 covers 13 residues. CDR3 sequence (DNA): TGTGCCAGCAGCTTAGGGGGATCATCGCCCGGGACCTTC. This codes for CASSLGGSSPGTF.

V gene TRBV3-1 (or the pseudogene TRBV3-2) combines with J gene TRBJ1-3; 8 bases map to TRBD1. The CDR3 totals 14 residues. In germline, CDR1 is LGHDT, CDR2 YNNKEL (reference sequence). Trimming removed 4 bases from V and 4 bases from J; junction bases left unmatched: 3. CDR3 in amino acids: CASSPGGSGNTIYF. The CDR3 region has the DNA TGTGCCAGCAGCCCAGGGGGCTCGGGAAACACCATATATTTT.

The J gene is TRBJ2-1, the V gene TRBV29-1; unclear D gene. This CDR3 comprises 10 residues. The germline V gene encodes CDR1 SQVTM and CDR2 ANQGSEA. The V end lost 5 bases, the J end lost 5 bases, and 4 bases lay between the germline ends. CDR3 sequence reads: CSVRDNEQFF. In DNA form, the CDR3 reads TGCAGCGTTCGGGACAATGAGCAGTTCTTC.

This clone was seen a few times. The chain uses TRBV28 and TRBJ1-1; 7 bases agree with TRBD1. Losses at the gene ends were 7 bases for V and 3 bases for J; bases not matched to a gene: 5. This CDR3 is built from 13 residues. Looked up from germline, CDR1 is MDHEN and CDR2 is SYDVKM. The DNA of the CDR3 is TGTGCCAGCACCCCACAGGGGTACACTGAAGCTTTCTTT. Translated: CASTPQGYTEAFF.

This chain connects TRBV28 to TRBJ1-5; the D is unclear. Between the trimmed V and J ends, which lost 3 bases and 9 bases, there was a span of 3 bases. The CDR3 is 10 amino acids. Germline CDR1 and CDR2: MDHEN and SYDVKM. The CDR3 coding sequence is TGTGCCAGCAGTTTGTGGCCCCAGCATTTT. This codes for CASSLWPQHF.

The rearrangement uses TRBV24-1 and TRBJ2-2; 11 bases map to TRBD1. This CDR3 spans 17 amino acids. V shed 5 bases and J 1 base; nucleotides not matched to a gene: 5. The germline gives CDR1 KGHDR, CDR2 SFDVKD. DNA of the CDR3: TGTGCCACCAGTGGTACGGACAGGGGGCTGAACACCGGGGAGCTGTTTTTT. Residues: CATSGTDRGLNTGELFF.

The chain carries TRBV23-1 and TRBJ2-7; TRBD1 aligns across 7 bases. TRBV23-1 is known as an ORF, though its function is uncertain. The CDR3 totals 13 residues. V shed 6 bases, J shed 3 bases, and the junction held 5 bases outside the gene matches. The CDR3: CASRTGQNYEQYF. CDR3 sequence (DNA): TGCGCCAGCAGGACGGGACAGAACTACGAGCAGTACTTC.